The next 19 T cell receptor beta chains were all read from a single sample in a study of blood T cell repertoires in COVID-19. The repertoire was sequenced with immunoSEQ multiplex PCR; TCRdb's copy has only in-frame clones and lacks some. The table has 350,000 to 400,000 clones, about 89% seen once. Sample: PBMCs or T cells enriched from blood (not recorded which). The receptor source for this set is a man in his forties or fifties in a cohort exposed to, infected with or recovered from COVID-19 (not recorded which).

The V and J genes are TRBV3-1 (or the pseudogene TRBV3-2) and TRBJ2-7; TRBD2 matches 12 bases. V was clipped by 4 bases and J by 1 base; unmatched bases: 8. This CDR3 region has 17 residues. Germline-derived CDR1 and CDR2 are LGHDT and YNNKEL (reference sequence). The CDR3 protein is CASSRLIGTSGSYEQYF. The CDR3 DNA follows: TGTGCCAGCAGCCGGCTAATCGGGACTAGCGGGTCCTACGAGCAGTACTTC.

This clone showed up just a few times. This chain connects TRBV11-2 to TRBJ2-7; D gene ambiguous. The V gene lost 2 bases and the J gene lost 6 bases, with 11 bases spanning the gap. The germline V gene has CDR1 SGHAT and CDR2 FQNNGV. This CDR3 is built from 13 residues. CDR3 nucleotide sequence: TGTGCCAGCAGCTTAAAAGCCCCCTCCGAGCAGTACTTC. Translation: CASSLKAPSEQYF.

This clone was recorded once. V usage is TRBV24-1 and J usage is TRBJ2-3; D possibly corresponds to TRBD2 (6 bases). Germline CDR1 is KGHDR and CDR2 is SFDVKD. With 6 bases removed from V and 4 bases from J, the gap between germline ends came to 16 bases. The CDR3 spans 15 residues. The CDR3 loop is CATSRRENGADTQYF. The CDR3 DNA sequence: TGTGCCACCAGTCGTCGGGAGAACGGGGCAGATACGCAGTATTTT.

The chain joins TRBV19 to TRBJ2-1, with TRBD2 identical over 9 bases. Trimming removed 0 bases from V and 0 bases from J; junction bases left unmatched: 12. The germline V gene has CDR1 LNHDA and CDR2 SQIVND (reference sequence). This CDR3 contains 20 residues. For the CDR3, the DNA is TGTGCCAGTAGTATAGATGTGACTAGCGGACGTCACAGCTCCTACAATGAGCAGTTCTTC. It is translated as CASSIDVTSGRHSSYNEQFF. Together with reference TRBV19 and TRBJ2-1, the CDR3 gives the full variable domain: DGGITQSPKYLFRKEGQNVTLSCEQNLNHDAMYWYRQDPGQGLRLIYYSQIVNDFQKGDIAEGYSVSREKKESFPLTVTSAQKNPTAFYLCASSIDVTSGRHSSYNEQFFGPGTRLTVL.

This clone has only one observation. The chain employs TRBV3-1 (or the pseudogene TRBV3-2) and TRBJ2-7; 9 bases map to TRBD1. The CDR3 is 16 amino acids. CDR1 is LGHDT, CDR2 YNNKEL, per germline (reference sequence). V was clipped by 2 bases and J by 7 bases; unmatched bases: 12. The DNA of the CDR3 is TGTGCCAGCAGCCAACCCGGGACAGGGCTTAAAGGGGAGCAGTACTTC. Its protein product is CASSQPGTGLKGEQYF.

The chain has TRBV4-1 and TRBJ2-7, with 10 nucleotides matching TRBD2. This CDR3 has 16 residues. Trimming took 5 bases from V and 1 from J; bases not matched to a gene: 8. Germline CDR1 MGHRA, CDR2 YSYEKL. CDR3 DNA sequence: TGCGCCAGCAGCTTCAGTCTACTAGCGGGGTCCTACGAGCAGTACTTC. Its translation is CASSFSLLAGSYEQYF.

This clone is a singleton in its sample. The chain joins TRBV6-5 to TRBJ1-1; 7 nucleotides match TRBD1. CDR3 length equals 15 residues. J lost 1 base, V lost 5 bases, and 7 bases had no gene match. CDR1 and CDR2 from the germline V gene are MNHEY and SVGAGI. DNA of the CDR3: TGTGCCAGCAGTAAACAGGGGTTGGGGAACACTGAAGCTTTCTTT. Translating gives CASSKQGLGNTEAFF.

The rearrangement joins TRBV27 to TRBJ1-1; 7 bases fit TRBD1. Germline V lookup: CDR1 MNHEY, CDR2 SMNVEV (reference sequence). J gave up 1 base and V 4 bases, and 3 bases lay outside the gene matches. The CDR3 contains 14 residues. CDR3 sequence reads: CASSSTGENTEAFF. DNA for the CDR3: TGTGCCAGCAGTTCCACAGGGGAGAACACTGAAGCTTTCTTT.

The V and J genes are TRBV27 and TRBJ1-2, with D perhaps TRBD1 (5 bases). The germline V gene encodes CDR1 MNHEY and CDR2 SMNVEV (reference sequence). This CDR3 has 12 amino acids. The V gene lost 9 bases and the J gene lost 1 base, with 9 bases spanning the gap. CDR3 sequence reads: CASRTFNYGYTF. The CDR3 DNA is TGTGCCAGTCGGACATTTAACTATGGCTACACCTTC.

The V and J genes are TRBV30 and TRBJ1-1; 11 nucleotides match TRBD1. The V gene end was trimmed by 2 bases and the J gene end by 1 base; junction bases not matched to a gene: 6. This CDR3 contains 16 residues. The germline gives CDR1 GTSNPN, CDR2 SVGIG (reference sequence). CDR3 in amino acids: CAWSFRDRGWNTEAFF. The CDR3 coding sequence is TGTGCCTGGAGTTTCCGGGACAGGGGGTGGAACACTGAAGCTTTCTTT.

This clone has more than one count but fewer than ten. Other nucleotide sequences in the sample specify the same CDR3. The chain carries TRBV18 and TRBJ1-2; 7 bases map to TRBD1. Germline V lookup: CDR1 KGHSH, CDR2 LQKENI. J lost 3 bases, V lost 6 bases, and 4 bases had no gene match. The CDR3 totals 13 residues. This CDR3 is CASSGTDYYGYTF. The DNA of the CDR3 is TGTGCCAGCTCCGGGACAGATTACTATGGCTACACCTTC. Variable domain in full (rest from reference TRBV18 and TRBJ1-2): NAGVMQNPRHLVRRRGQEARLRCSPMKGHSHVYWYRQLPEEGLKFMVYLQKENIIDESGMPKERFSAEFPKEGPSILRIQQVVRGDSAAYFCASSGTDYYGYTFGSGTRLTVV.

The chain is built from TRBV10-1 and TRBJ2-2; 11 bases match TRBD2. The trim removed 2 bases at V and 0 bases at J, leaving 8 bases unmatched. CDR1 and CDR2 from the germline V gene are WNHNN and SYGVQD (reference sequence). The CDR3 length is 19 residues. DNA of the CDR3: TGCGCCAGCAGTGAGCGGGGCCCGGGACTAGCGGCGAACACCGGGGAGCTGTTTTTT. It translates to CASSERGPGLAANTGELFF.

This chain joins TRBV6-1 and TRBJ1-2; a weak D match, TRBD1 (5 bases). In germline, CDR1 is MNHNS, CDR2 SASEGT. The CDR3 runs 16 residues. Deletions cut 0 bases from V and 8 bases from J, with 19 bases between. This CDR3 is CASSEALRTQRLGYTF. CDR3 sequence (DNA): TGTGCCAGCAGTGAAGCGCTCCGGACACAGCGTTTGGGCTACACCTTC.

The V gene is TRBV10-2, the J gene TRBJ1-2, with TRBD1 matching over 9 bases. Trimming removed 5 bases from V and 2 bases from J; junction bases left unmatched: 12. There are 17 residues in the CDR3. Germline V CDR1 and CDR2: WSHSY, SAAADI. The CDR3 loop is CASSPGDGTGTNYGYTF. As DNA, the CDR3 is TGCGCCAGCAGTCCGGGCGATGGGACAGGGACCAACTATGGCTACACCTTC.

The J gene is TRBJ2-1, the V gene TRBV28, with D unresolved. The CDR3 has 16 residues. Per germline, CDR1 MDHEN and CDR2 SYDVKM. The V end lost 6 bases, the J end lost 3 bases, and 18 bases lay between the germline ends. In nucleotides, the CDR3 is TGTGCCAGCAGCCTGGTGGGCTTAGGAAACTACAATGAGCAGTTCTTC. This gives the protein CASSLVGLGNYNEQFF.

The chain carries TRBV6-5 and TRBJ2-2; perhaps TRBD2 as D (6 bases). V lost 6 bases and J lost 5, with 16 bases in between. CDR1 is MNHEY, CDR2 SVGAGI, per germline. The CDR3 is 15 amino acids. CDR3 sequence reads: CASRTARSGTGELFF. The CDR3 region has the DNA TGTGCCAGCAGAACCGCTCGGAGCGGGACCGGGGAGCTGTTTTTT.

The chain is built from TRBV11-2 and TRBJ2-5; the match to TRBD2 covers 12 bases. CDR1 is SGHAT and CDR2 is FQNNGV in the germline V gene. The CDR3 is made up of 16 amino acids. Trimming removed 1 base from V and 5 bases from J; junction bases left unmatched: 5. The chain's CDR3 is CASSLGLAGVKETQYF. The CDR3 region has the DNA TGTGCCAGCAGCTTAGGACTAGCGGGAGTAAAGGAGACCCAGTACTTC.

The J gene is TRBJ1-1, the V gene TRBV28; 8 nucleotides match TRBD1. This CDR3 is 15 amino acids long. J was trimmed by 7 bases and V by 8 bases; bases with no gene match: 15. From germline, CDR1 is MDHEN and CDR2 SYDVKM. In nucleotides, the CDR3 is TGTGCCAGCCAGGGGGCAGGGGACAGTGGCCTTGAAGCTTTCTTT. This sequence encodes CASQGAGDSGLEAFF.

The genes are TRBV2 and TRBJ2-7; no reliable D call. V shed 7 bases and J shed 4 bases, with 11 bases lying between them. CDR1 SNHLY and CDR2 FYNNEI come from the germline V gene. CDR3 length: 12 amino acids. CDR3: CASTPFGYEQYF. The CDR3 DNA reads TGTGCCAGCACGCCTTTCGGGTACGAGCAGTACTTC. Filled out from reference TRBV2 and TRBJ2-7, the complete variable domain reads EPEVTQTPSHQVTQMGQEVILRCVPISNHLYFYWYRQILGQKVEFLVSFYNNEISEKSEIFDDQFSVERPDGSNFTLKIRSTKLEDSAMYFCASTPFGYEQYFGPGTRLTVT.